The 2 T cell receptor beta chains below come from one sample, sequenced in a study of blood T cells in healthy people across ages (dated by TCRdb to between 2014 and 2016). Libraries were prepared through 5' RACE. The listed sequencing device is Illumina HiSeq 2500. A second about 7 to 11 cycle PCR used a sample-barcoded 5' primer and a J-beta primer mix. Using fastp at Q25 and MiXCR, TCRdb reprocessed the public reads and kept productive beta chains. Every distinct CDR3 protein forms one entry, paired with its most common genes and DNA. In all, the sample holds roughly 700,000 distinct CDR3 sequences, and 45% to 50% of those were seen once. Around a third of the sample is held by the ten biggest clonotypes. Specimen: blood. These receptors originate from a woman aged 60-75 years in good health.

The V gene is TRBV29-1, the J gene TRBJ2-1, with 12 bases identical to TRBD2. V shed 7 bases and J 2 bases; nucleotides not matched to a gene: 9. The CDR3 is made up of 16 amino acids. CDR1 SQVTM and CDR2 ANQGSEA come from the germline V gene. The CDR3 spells CSGKTSGSGTYNEQFF. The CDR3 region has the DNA TGCAGCGGCAAGACTAGCGGGAGTGGGACCTACAATGAGCAGTTCTTC.

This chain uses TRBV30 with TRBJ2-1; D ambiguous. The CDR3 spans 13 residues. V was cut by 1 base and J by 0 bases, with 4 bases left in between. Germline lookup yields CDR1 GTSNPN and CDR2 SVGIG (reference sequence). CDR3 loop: CAWSESSYNEQFF. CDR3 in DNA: TGTGCCTGGAGTGAGAGCTCCTACAATGAGCAGTTCTTC.